This T cell receptor beta chain was identified in a study of identical twins. Study-wide results and limits: Weaker excess sharing between twins was seen in beta out-of-frame sequences.

This CDR3 contains 15 residues. Trimming stripped 0 bases from V and 8 bases from J, with 16 bases between. Germline CDR1 LGHNA, CDR2 YNFKEQ. Regarding this clonotype: Its matching antigen is unknown.

TCRdb re-called the 5' RACE reads through MiXCR, storing one row per CDR3 protein. The sample comprises about 520,000 distinct CDR3 sequences, under 25% of which are singletons, and about 0.91% rests with the top ten. Healthy Caucasians made up all donors. These data were likewise used in another study, on T cells expressing NK-cell markers. From that study: There were seven HCMV-seropositive donors and one seronegative donor among the eight sequenced. There were several donors in whom these clonotypes also led the CD3+CD56-NKG2C+ fraction.

The V and J genes are TRBV4-2 and TRBJ1-2; D is unresolved. This sequence was found in a woman under 30 in good health. The sequencing input was CD4+ T cells sorted from blood. CDR3 protein: CASSQEAQSVVGYTF. Written as DNA, the CDR3 is TGTGCCAGCAGCCAAGAAGCACAGTCCGTAGTCGGCTACACCTTC.